The 17 T cell receptor beta chains below all came from one sample that was sequenced in a study of T cell changes during pregnancy in multiple sclerosis. Sequenced by immunoSEQ multiplex PCR; TCRdb stores in-frame clones only, minus some. The repertoire holds tens of thousands of clones, with approximately 90% as singletons. The specimen was CD4+ T cells from peripheral blood mononuclear cells, collected in the first trimester of pregnancy. Receptors originate from a female donor with multiple sclerosis, enrolled in a pregnancy study.

V is TRBV6-1 and J is TRBJ2-3; a weak D match, TRBD2 (7 bases). V was clipped by 8 bases and J by 6 bases, with 12 bases between them. The CDR3 sequence is 12 residues long. Germline CDR1 reads MNHNS; CDR2 reads SASEGT. The CDR3 spells CASGLGGDTQYF. In DNA form, the CDR3 reads TGTGCCAGCGGACTAGGGGGGGATACGCAGTATTTT.

This clone was seen a handful of times. The rearrangement uses TRBV6-1 and TRBJ1-1, with D perhaps TRBD1 (5 bases). This CDR3 region has 13 residues. Germline assignment: CDR1 MNHNS and CDR2 SASEGT. Trimming cost V 6 bases and J 0 bases, with 8 bases left between them. The CDR3 DNA reads TGTGCCAGCAGAGGACACCTGAACACTGAAGCTTTCTTT. It specifies CASRGHLNTEAFF.

V gene TRBV14 combines with J gene TRBJ2-1, with unresolved D. Trimming cost V 1 base and J 6 bases, with 16 bases left between them. The CDR3 sequence is 16 residues long. Germline V gene sequence: CDR1 SGHDN, CDR2 FVKESK. The CDR3 protein is CASSQVSSLRVNEQFF. The CDR3 DNA is TGTGCCAGCAGCCAAGTGAGTAGCCTCCGCGTCAATGAGCAGTTCTTC.

The table lists this clone with a count of one. The chain joins TRBV9 to TRBJ1-1, with D perhaps TRBD1 (5 bases). CDR3 length: 15 residues. Germline values: CDR1 SGDLS, CDR2 YYNGEE. Between the trimmed V and J ends, which lost 0 bases and 1 base, there was a span of 10 bases. The CDR3 sequence: CASSVVFGGNTEAFF. The DNA of the CDR3 is TGTGCCAGCAGCGTAGTCTTCGGGGGGAACACTGAAGCTTTCTTT.

The chain carries TRBV20-1 and TRBJ1-1, with D unresolved. From germline, CDR1 is DFQATT and CDR2 SNEGSKA (reference sequence). The V and J ends lost 8 bases and 4 bases respectively, with 11 bases between them. The CDR3 consists of 11 residues. The CDR3 DNA is TGCAGTCAAGGAGGTACCACTGAAGCTTTCTTT. It encodes CSQGGTTEAFF.

The rearrangement links TRBV9 to TRBJ2-3; a possible D gene is TRBD2 (6 bases). The germline V gene encodes CDR1 SGDLS and CDR2 YYNGEE. The germline V and J ends were trimmed by 4 bases and 1 base, with 16 bases remaining between them. The CDR3 sequence is 16 residues long. CDR3 nucleotides: TGTGCCAGCAGCATCTCCCCGGGACTGGGCACAGATACGCAGTATTTT. This gives the protein CASSISPGLGTDTQYF.

This sequence joins TRBV18 and TRBJ2-7, with a possible D match to TRBD1 (6 bases). Germline CDR1 KGHSH, CDR2 LQKENI. The CDR3 covers 15 residues. V shed 5 bases and J shed 5 bases, with 19 bases lying between them. Here the CDR3 DNA reads TGTGCCAGCTCATCTCCCGGGACAAGGTTTCACGAGCAGTACTTC. It translates to CASSSPGTRFHEQYF.

The rearrangement joins TRBV5-1 to TRBJ2-1, with a possible D match to TRBD2 (7 bases). Trimming left V 5 bases short and J 8 bases short, with 11 bases between. The germline gives CDR1 SGHRS, CDR2 YFSETQ. This CDR3 comprises 12 residues. CDR3 residues: CASSTGGDEQFF. CDR3 in DNA: TGCGCCAGCAGTACGGGGGGCGATGAGCAGTTCTTC.

The rearrangement joins TRBV11-3 to TRBJ2-3; 7 nucleotides line up with TRBD2. The length of the CDR3 is 17 residues. With V trimmed by 4 bases and J by 4 bases, 14 bases remained unmatched. Germline lookup yields CDR1 SGHNT and CDR2 YENEEA. CDR3 region: CASSSYSTSFSPDTQYF. The CDR3 nucleotides read TGTGCCAGCAGCTCTTATTCGACTAGCTTTTCCCCAGATACGCAGTATTTT.

This chain connects TRBV2 to TRBJ2-7; no firm D call. The germline V and J ends were trimmed by 7 bases and 0 bases, with 7 bases remaining between them. The CDR3 covers 12 residues. Germline V gene data show CDR1 as SNHLY and CDR2 as FYNNEI. Written as DNA, the CDR3 is TGTGCCAGCAAGTTAGACTCCTACGAGCAGTACTTC. It codes for CASKLDSYEQYF.

The chain employs TRBV7-8 and TRBJ1-5; TRBD1 agrees at 11 bases. V trimming: 4 bases; J trimming: 7 bases; junction bases outside the gene matches: 12. This CDR3 comprises 17 residues. The germline gives CDR1 SGHVS, CDR2 FQNEAQ. As DNA, the CDR3 is TGTGCCAGCAGCTCAGATCCGGGACAGGGGGTTGGACAGCCCCAGCATTTT. It yields the protein CASSSDPGQGVGQPQHF.

Note on this clone: The sample carries other DNA sequences with the same CDR3. This rearrangement joins TRBV28 to TRBJ2-1; 14 nucleotides agree with TRBD2. The CDR3 length is 15 residues. The germline gives CDR1 MDHEN, CDR2 SYDVKM. The J segment lost 7 bases and the V segment lost 7 bases, leaving 6 bases of the junction unmatched. CDR3 in DNA: TGTGCCAGCAACATGGGACTAGCGGGGGTTAATGAGCAGTTCTTC. Amino acid sequence: CASNMGLAGVNEQFF.

The sample holds a few counts of this clone. The rearrangement uses TRBV18 and TRBJ1-5, with 10 bases matching TRBD1. The germline V gene has CDR1 KGHSH and CDR2 LQKENI. This CDR3 is built from 16 residues. The V gene end was trimmed by 3 bases and the J gene end by 0 bases; junction bases not matched to a gene: 2. The CDR3 DNA sequence: TGTGCCAGCTCACCTGGGACAGGGGATAGCAATCAGCCCCAGCATTTT. Translation gives CASSPGTGDSNQPQHF.

The chain links TRBV28 to TRBJ1-1; D ambiguous. CDR3 size: 11 residues. Germline CDR1 and CDR2: MDHEN and SYDVKM. Trimming shortened V by 4 bases and J by 8 bases, and 8 bases separated the two germline ends. The CDR3 coding sequence is TGTGCCAGCAGTTCGGCCAGGGAAGCTTTCTTT. Protein sequence: CASSSAREAFF.

In its sample, this clone was seen a few times. In nucleotides, the CDR3 is TGTGCCAGCAGCCCGACTGCCTATTCACCCCTCCACTTT. The encoded protein is CASSPTAYSPLHF. The gene calls are TRBV6-5 and TRBJ1-6; no reliable D call. The germline V gene has CDR1 MNHEY and CDR2 SVGAGI. The CDR3 has 13 amino acids. The V end was cut by 6 bases, the J end by 8 bases, with 11 bases between.

The chain employs TRBV18 and TRBJ1-2, with 7 nucleotides matching TRBD1. V shed 5 bases, J shed 8 bases, and the junction held 8 bases outside the gene matches. Germline V gives CDR1 KGHSH, CDR2 LQKENI. CDR3 length: 13 amino acids. The CDR3 DNA follows: TGTGCCAGCTCAGGACAGGAGGGAAGCGGCTACACCTTC. Protein product: CASSGQEGSGYTF. Full variable domain (outside the CDR3, taken from reference TRBV18 and TRBJ1-2): NAGVMQNPRHLVRRRGQEARLRCSPMKGHSHVYWYRQLPEEGLKFMVYLQKENIIDESGMPKERFSAEFPKEGPSILRIQQVVRGDSAAYFCASSGQEGSGYTFGSGTRLTVV.

V is TRBV14 and J is TRBJ2-5, with TRBD1 matching 8 bases. The V gene end was trimmed by 0 bases and the J gene end by 1 base; junction bases not matched to a gene: 7. CDR3 size: 17 residues. CDR1 SGHDN and CDR2 FVKESK come from the germline V gene. The CDR3, as DNA: TGTGCCAGCAGCCAAGAAAACTACAGGGGGTTCCAAGAGACCCAGTACTTC. This translates into CASSQENYRGFQETQYF.